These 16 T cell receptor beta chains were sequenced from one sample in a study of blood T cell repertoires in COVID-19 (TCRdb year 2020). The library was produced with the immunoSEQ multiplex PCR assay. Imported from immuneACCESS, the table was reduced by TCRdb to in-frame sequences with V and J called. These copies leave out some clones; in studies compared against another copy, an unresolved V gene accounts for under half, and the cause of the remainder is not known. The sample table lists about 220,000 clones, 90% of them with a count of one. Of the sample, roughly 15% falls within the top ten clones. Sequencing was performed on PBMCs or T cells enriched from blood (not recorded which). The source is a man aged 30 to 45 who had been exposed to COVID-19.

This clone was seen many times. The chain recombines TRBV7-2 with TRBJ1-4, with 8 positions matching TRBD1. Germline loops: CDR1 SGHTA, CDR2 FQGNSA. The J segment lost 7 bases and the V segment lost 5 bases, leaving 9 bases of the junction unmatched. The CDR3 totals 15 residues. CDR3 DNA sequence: TGTGCCAGCAGCCCTCAGGGGGCGCGGGGTGAAAAACTGTTTTTT. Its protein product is CASSPQGARGEKLFF.

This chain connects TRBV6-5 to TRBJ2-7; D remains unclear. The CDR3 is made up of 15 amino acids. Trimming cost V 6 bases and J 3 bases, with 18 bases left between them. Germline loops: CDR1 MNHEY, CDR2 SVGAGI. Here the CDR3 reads CASSLRSLGYYEQYF. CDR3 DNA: TGTGCCAGCAGCCTCCGGAGCCTAGGCTACTACGAGCAGTACTTC.

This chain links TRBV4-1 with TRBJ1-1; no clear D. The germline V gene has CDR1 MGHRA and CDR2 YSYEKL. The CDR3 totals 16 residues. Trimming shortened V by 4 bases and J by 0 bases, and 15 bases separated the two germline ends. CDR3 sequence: CASSRMGVMMNTEAFF. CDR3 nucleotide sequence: TGCGCCAGCAGCCGCATGGGAGTTATGATGAACACTGAAGCTTTCTTT.

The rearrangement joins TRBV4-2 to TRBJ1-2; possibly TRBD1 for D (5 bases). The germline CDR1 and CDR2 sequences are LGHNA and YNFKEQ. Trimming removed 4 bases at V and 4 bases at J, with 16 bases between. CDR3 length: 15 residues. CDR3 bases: TGTGCCAGCAGCCCCTCCGGGGACTTTCGCTATGGCTACACCTTC. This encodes CASSPSGDFRYGYTF.

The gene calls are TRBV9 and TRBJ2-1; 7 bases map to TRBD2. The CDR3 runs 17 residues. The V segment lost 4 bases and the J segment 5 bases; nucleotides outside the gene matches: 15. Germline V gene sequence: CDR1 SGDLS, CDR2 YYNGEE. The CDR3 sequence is CASSTSVRGVTHNEQFF. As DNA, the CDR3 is TGTGCCAGCAGCACTAGCGTTCGGGGGGTAACTCACAATGAGCAGTTCTTC.

The CDR3 DNA follows: TGTGCCAGCAGCTTAGCGCGGCAACCATTCCGTGGCTACACCTTC. This encodes CASSLARQPFRGYTF. V is TRBV7-9 and J is TRBJ1-2; D gene uncertain. Trimming took off 0 bases at V and 7 bases at J, with 15 bases between the two ends. Germline CDR1 SEHNR, CDR2 FQNEAQ (reference sequence). This CDR3 is built from 15 residues.

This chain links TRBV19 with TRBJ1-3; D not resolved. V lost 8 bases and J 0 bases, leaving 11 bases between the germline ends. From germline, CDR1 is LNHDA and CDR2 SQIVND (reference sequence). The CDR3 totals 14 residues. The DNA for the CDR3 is TGTGCCAGTTCAGAAACGCTCTCTGGAAACACCATATATTTT. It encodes CASSETLSGNTIYF.

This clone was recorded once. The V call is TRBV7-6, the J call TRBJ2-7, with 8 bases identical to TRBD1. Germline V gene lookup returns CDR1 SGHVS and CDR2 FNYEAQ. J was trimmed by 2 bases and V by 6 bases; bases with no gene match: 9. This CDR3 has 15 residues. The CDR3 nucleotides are TGTGCCAGCAGTCCGGGACAGGTCACCCCCTACGAGCAGTACTTC. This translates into CASSPGQVTPYEQYF.

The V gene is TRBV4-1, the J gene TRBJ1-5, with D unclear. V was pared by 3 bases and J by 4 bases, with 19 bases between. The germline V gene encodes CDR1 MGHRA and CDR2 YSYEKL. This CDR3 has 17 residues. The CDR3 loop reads CASSQAYDNLSNQPQHF. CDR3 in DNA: TGCGCCAGCAGCCAGGCCTACGACAATCTATCTAATCAGCCCCAGCATTTT.

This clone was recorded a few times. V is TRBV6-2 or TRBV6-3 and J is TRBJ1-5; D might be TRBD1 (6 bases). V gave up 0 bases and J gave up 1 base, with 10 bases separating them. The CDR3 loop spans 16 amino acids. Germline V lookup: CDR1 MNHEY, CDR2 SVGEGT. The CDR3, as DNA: TGTGCCAGCAGTTACTCGAGCAGGGGAAGCAATCAGCCCCAGCATTTT. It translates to CASSYSSRGSNQPQHF.

Here the CDR3 reads CASGRDSWSGNTIYF. Written as DNA, the CDR3 is TGTGCCAGCGGGAGGGATTCATGGTCTGGAAACACCATATATTTT. The chain joins TRBV3-1 (or the pseudogene TRBV3-2) to TRBJ1-3, with D uncertain. The CDR3 totals 15 residues. Germline values: CDR1 LGHDT, CDR2 YNNKEL (reference sequence). V was clipped by 8 bases and J by 1 base, with 15 bases between them.

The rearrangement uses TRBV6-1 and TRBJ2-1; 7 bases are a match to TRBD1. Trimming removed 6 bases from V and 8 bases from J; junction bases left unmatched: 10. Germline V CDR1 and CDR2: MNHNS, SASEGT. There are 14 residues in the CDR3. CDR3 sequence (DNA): TGTGCCAGCAGGCCCGAGGGGGCGGTCTATGAGCAGTTCTTC. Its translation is CASRPEGAVYEQFF.

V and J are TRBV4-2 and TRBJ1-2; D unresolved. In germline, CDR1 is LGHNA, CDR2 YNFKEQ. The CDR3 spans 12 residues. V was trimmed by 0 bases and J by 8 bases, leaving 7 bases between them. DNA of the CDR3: TGTGCCAGCAGCCAAGATACTCGGGGCTACACCTTC. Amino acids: CASSQDTRGYTF.

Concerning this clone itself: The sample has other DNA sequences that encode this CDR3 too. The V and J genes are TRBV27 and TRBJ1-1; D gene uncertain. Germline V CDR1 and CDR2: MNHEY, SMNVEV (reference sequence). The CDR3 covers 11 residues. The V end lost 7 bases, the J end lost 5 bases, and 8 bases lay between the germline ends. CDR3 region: CASIRGTEAFF. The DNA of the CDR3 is TGTGCCAGCATTCGCGGGACTGAAGCTTTCTTT.

The CDR3 DNA follows: TGTGCCAGCAGCGGCAGGGATTACACTGAAGCTTTCTTT. Its protein product is CASSGRDYTEAFF. The chain combines TRBV7-2 with TRBJ1-1, with TRBD1 as a possible D gene (5 bases). Germline CDR1 is SGHTA and CDR2 is FQGNSA. Trimming took 5 bases from V and 3 from J, leaving 10 bases between them. This CDR3 comprises 13 residues. Combining the CDR3 with reference TRBV7-2 and TRBJ1-1 gives the whole variable domain GAGVSQSPSNKVTEKGKDVELRCDPISGHTALYWYRQSLGQGLEFLIYFQGNSAPDKSGLPSDRFSAERTGGSVSTLTIQRTQQEDSAVYLCASSGRDYTEAFFGQGTRLTVV.

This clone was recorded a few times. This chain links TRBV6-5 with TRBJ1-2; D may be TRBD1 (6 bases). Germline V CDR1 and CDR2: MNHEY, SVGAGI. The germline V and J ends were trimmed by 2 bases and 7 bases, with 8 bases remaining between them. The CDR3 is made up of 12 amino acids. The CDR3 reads CASSYDRIGYTF. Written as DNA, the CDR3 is TGTGCCAGCAGTTACGACAGGATTGGCTACACCTTC.